The source of this T cell receptor beta chain is a study of OX40 agonist ivuxolimab in advanced cancers. Study-level background: Patients enrolled in dose escalation were diagnosed with hepatocellular carcinoma, melanoma, renal cell or head and neck cancer.

Measured with immunoSEQ multiplex PCR; TCRdb has only the in-frame clones, and not every one. There are about 70,000 clones in the sample; around 80% occur only once, and 5% lies in the top ten. Per the germline V gene, CDR1 is SGHRS and CDR2 is YFSETQ. This CDR3 has 14 amino acids. Trimming pared 4 bases from V and 1 base from J, leaving 11 bases between. The sample consisted of CD4+ or CD8+ T cells sorted from blood, taken in a trial of the OX40 agonist ivuxolimab. The rearrangement joins TRBV5-1 to TRBJ2-5, with D perhaps matching TRBD1 or TRBD2 (5 bases each). The clonotype originates from an adult with an advanced solid tumor such as melanoma, head and neck, liver or kidney cancer. In DNA, the CDR3 is TGCGCCAGCAGCATAACCGGGACCCAAGAGACCCAGTACTTC. Amino acids: CASSITGTQETQYF.